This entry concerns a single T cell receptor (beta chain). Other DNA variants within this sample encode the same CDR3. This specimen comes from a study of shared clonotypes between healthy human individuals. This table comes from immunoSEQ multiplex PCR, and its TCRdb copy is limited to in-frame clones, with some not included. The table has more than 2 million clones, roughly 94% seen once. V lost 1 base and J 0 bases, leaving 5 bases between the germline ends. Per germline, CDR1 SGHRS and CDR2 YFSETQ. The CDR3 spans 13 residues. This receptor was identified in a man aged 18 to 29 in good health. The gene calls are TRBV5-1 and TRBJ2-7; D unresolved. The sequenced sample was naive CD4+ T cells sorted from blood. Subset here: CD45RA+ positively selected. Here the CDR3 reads CASSLTVSYEQYF. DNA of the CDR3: TGCGCCAGCAGCTTGACGGTCTCCTACGAGCAGTACTTC.